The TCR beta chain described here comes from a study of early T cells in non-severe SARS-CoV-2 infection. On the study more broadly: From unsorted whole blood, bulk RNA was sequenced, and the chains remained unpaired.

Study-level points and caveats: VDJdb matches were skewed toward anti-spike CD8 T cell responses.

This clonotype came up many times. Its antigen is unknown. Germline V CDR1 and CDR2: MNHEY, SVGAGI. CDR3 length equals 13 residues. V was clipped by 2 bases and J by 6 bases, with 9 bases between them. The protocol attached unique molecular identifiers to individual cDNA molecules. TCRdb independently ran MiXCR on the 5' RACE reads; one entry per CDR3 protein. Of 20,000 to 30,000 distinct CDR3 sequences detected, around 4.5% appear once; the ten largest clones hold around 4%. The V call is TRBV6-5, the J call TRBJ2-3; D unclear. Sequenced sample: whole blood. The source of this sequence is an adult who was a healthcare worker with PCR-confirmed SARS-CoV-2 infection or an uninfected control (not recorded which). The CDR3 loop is CASSYPGVDTQYF. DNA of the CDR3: TGTGCCAGCAGTTACCCTGGGGTTGATACGCAGTATTTT.